This T cell receptor beta chain is drawn from a study of blood T cell repertoires in COVID-19. About the study: COVID-19 samples from acute and convalescent phases originated in the United States, Italy and Spain.

Trimming stripped 0 bases from V and 2 bases from J, with 14 bases between. The CDR3 length is 17 residues. Germline CDR1 and CDR2: KGHSH and LQKENI. Participant reports of clinical history set cohort assignment. Cohort 3 donors were reported recovered after two negative PCRs, clearance, or symptom resolution. TCRdb's copy holds only in-frame clones and misses some; the assay was immunoSEQ multiplex PCR. The sample contains approximately 360,000 clones, 83% of which appear only once. This sequence was found in a woman in her forties or fifties who had recovered from COVID-19. The source material was PBMCs or T cells enriched from blood (not recorded which). The chain is built from TRBV18 and TRBJ1-5; possible D gene TRBD1, 5 bases. The CDR3 nucleotides read TGTGCCAGCTCACCACCGAACACGGGGGGGGGCAATCAGCCCCAGCATTTT. It specifies CASSPPNTGGGNQPQHF. Variable domain in full (rest from reference TRBV18 and TRBJ1-5): NAGVMQNPRHLVRRRGQEARLRCSPMKGHSHVYWYRQLPEEGLKFMVYLQKENIIDESGMPKERFSAEFPKEGPSILRIQQVVRGDSAAYFCASSPPNTGGGNQPQHFGDGTRLSIL.